What follows are 7 T cell receptor beta chains derived from one specimen sequenced in a study of T cells in narcolepsy. TCRdb's copy holds only in-frame clones and misses some; the assay was immunoSEQ multiplex PCR. This table has some 10,000 clones, about 94% appearing once. The sequencing input was CD45RA- memory CD4+ T cells from PBMCs. The receptors were sampled from a human donor with narcolepsy.

The chain has TRBV18 and TRBJ1-2; 9 nucleotides align to TRBD1. The V segment lost 4 bases and the J segment 5 bases; nucleotides outside the gene matches: 8. The CDR3 loop spans 15 amino acids. Germline CDR1 is KGHSH and CDR2 is LQKENI. This CDR3 reads CASSLDEDRGYGYTF. DNA for the CDR3: TGTGCCAGCTCACTAGATGAGGACAGGGGTTATGGCTACACCTTC.

The CDR3 nucleotides read TGTGCCAGCAGTGATATCCAGGAGGGGGACGGGGGTCCGCGGTACTTC. Encoded protein: CASSDIQEGDGGPRYF. The rearrangement links TRBV25-1 to TRBJ2-7; D tentatively reads TRBD1 or TRBD2 (6 bases each). Trimming cost V 3 bases and J 12 bases, with 27 bases left between them. Germline V gene data show CDR1 as MGHDK and CDR2 as SYGVNS. There are 16 residues in the CDR3.

The chain has TRBV10-2 and TRBJ1-1, with TRBD1 as a possible D gene (6 bases). The CDR3 loop spans 14 amino acids. Per the germline V gene, CDR1 is WSHSY and CDR2 is SAAADI. V was shortened by 4 bases and J by 5 bases, with 14 bases between the two germline ends. The CDR3 DNA reads as TGCGCCAGCAGTGGAGGGGCAGGGGCGACTGAAGCTTTCTTT. Translating gives CASSGGAGATEAFF.

The rearrangement joins TRBV30 to TRBJ2-3; 11 nucleotides agree with TRBD1. The CDR3 has 17 residues. The trim removed 6 bases at V and 0 bases at J, leaving 11 bases unmatched. Per the germline V gene, CDR1 is GTSNPN and CDR2 is SVGIG (reference sequence). CDR3 in amino acids: CACLTRDRGYSTDTQYF. The CDR3 nucleotides are TGTGCCTGCCTTACCCGGGACAGGGGGTATAGCACAGATACGCAGTATTTT.

This clone was seen only once. The chain is built from TRBV9 and TRBJ2-1, with D tentatively TRBD1 (5 bases). The CDR3 consists of 13 residues. V was clipped by 0 bases and J by 9 bases, with 10 bases between them. Germline V lookup: CDR1 SGDLS, CDR2 YYNGEE. The CDR3 loop reads CASSVARAGEQFF. The CDR3 DNA sequence: TGTGCCAGCAGCGTAGCCAGGGCCGGTGAGCAGTTCTTC.

V gene TRBV18 combines with J gene TRBJ1-6, with no clear D. V lost 2 bases, J lost 8 bases, and 7 bases lay in between. This CDR3 has 13 amino acids. Germline V gene lookup returns CDR1 KGHSH and CDR2 LQKENI. CDR3 DNA sequence: TGTGCCAGCTCACCAAAGGCGGATTCACCCCTCCACTTT. Translation: CASSPKADSPLHF.

This clone was observed a single time. The chain joins TRBV6-6 to TRBJ2-1, with 8 bases fitting TRBD2. Germline V gene lookup returns CDR1 MNHNY and CDR2 SVGAGI (reference sequence). The CDR3 runs 13 residues. The V and J ends lost 4 bases and 15 bases, in that order; junction bases with no gene match: 11. The CDR3 DNA reads as TGTGCCAGCAGTTCGTCGGTAGCGGGGCGTCGGTTCTTC. This codes for CASSSSVAGRRFF.